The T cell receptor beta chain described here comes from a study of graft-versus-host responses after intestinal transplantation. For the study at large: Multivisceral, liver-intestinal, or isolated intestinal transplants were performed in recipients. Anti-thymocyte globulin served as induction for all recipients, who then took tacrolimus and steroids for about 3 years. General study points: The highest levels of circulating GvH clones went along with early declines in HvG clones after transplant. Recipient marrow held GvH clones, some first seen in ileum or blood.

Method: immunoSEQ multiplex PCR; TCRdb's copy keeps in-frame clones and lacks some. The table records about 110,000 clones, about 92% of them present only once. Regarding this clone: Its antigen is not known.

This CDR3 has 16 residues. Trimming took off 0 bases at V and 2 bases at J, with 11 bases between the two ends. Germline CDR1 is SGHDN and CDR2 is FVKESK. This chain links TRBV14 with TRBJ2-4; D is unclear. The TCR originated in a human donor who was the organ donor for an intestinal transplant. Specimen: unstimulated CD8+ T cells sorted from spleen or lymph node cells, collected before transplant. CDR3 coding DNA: TGTGCCAGCAGCCAAGAGTGGACCGCGTCCAAAAACATTCAGTACTTC. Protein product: CASSQEWTASKNIQYF.